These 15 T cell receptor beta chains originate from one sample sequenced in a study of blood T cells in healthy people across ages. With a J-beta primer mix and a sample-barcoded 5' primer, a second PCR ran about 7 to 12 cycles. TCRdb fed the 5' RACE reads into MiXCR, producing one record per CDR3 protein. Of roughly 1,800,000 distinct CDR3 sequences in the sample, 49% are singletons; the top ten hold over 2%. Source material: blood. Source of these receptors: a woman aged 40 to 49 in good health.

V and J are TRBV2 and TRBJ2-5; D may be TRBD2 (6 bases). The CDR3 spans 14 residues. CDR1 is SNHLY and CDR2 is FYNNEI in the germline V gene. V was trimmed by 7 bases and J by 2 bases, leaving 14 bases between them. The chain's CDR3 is CASILGGIQETQYF. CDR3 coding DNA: TGTGCCAGCATCCTGGGCGGGATACAAGAGACCCAGTACTTC.

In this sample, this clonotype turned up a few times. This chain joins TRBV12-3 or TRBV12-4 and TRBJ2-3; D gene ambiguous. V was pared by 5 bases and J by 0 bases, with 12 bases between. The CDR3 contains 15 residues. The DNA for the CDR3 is TGTGCCAGCAGTGACATCGGGTTTAGCACAGATACGCAGTATTTT. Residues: CASSDIGFSTDTQYF.

The CDR3: CASSLNPRIRGDSTDTQYF. Written as DNA, the CDR3 is TGTGCCAGCAGCTTAAACCCTAGGATTAGGGGGGACTCCACAGATACGCAGTATTTT. The J gene is TRBJ2-3, the V gene TRBV7-3; D could derive from TRBD1 or TRBD2 (6 bases each). This CDR3 spans 19 amino acids. Germline lookup yields CDR1 SGHTA and CDR2 FQGTGA. The ends were cut back, 1 base at V and 2 bases at J, with 22 bases in the middle. The entire variable domain, with the rest obtained from reference TRBV7-3 and TRBJ2-3, is as follows: GAGVSQTPSNKVTEKGKYVELRCDPISGHTALYWYRQSLGQGPEFLIYFQGTGAADDSGLPNDRFFAVRPEGSVSTLKIQRTERGDSAVYLCASSLNPRIRGDSTDTQYFGPGTRLTVL.

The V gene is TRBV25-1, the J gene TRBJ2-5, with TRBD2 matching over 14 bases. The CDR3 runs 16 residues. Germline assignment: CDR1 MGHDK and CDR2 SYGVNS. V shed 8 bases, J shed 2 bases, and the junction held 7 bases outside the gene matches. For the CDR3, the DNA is TGTGCCAGCGGGACTAGCGGGGGAGTGGTACAAGAGACCCAGTACTTC. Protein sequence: CASGTSGGVVQETQYF.

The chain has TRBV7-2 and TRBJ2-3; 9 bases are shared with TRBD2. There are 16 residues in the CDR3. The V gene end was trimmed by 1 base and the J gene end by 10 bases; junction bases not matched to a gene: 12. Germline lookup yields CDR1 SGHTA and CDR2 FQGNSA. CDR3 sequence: CASSLGSLAGRNSQYF. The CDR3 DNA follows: TGTGCCAGCAGCTTAGGAAGTCTAGCGGGGCGCAATTCGCAGTATTTT.

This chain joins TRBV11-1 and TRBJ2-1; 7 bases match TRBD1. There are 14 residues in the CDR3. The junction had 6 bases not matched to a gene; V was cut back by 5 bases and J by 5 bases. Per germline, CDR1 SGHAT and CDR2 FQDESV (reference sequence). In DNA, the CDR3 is TGTGCCAGCAGCAAGGACAGGTTAAACAATGAGCAGTTCTTC. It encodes CASSKDRLNNEQFF.

CDR3: CASSGTGDLYGYTF. For the CDR3, the DNA is TGTGCCAGCAGCGGGACAGGGGATCTCTATGGCTACACCTTC. The genes are TRBV21-1 and TRBJ1-2; TRBD1 was called by the table and not checked on the DNA. TRBV21-1 is termed a pseudogene. This CDR3 spans 14 amino acids.

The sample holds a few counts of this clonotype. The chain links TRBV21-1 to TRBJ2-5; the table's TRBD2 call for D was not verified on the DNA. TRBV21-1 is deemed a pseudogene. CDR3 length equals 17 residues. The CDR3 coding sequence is TGTGCCAGCAGCAAAGCAGGATTAGCGGGGCCCCAAGAGACCCAGTACTTC. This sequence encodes CASSKAGLAGPQETQYF.

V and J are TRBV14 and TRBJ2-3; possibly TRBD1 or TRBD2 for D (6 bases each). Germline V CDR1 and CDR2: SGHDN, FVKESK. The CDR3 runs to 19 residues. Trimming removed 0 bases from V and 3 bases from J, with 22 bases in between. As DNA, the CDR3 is TGTGCCAGCAGCCAAGATGGGGAAGGGGGGAGATATTGGACAGATACGCAGTATTTT. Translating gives CASSQDGEGGRYWTDTQYF.

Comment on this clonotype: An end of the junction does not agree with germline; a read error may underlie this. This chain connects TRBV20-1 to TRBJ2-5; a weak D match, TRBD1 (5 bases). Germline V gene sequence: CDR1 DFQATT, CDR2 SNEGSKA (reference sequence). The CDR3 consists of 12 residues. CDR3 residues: CGAPGQVETQYF. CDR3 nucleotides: TGCGGTGCGCCAGGGCAGGTCGAGACCCAGTACTTC.

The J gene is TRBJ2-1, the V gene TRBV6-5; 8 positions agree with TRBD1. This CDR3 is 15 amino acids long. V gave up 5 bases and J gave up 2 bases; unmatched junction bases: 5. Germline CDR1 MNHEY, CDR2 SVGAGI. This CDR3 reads CASSAGQGAYNEQFF. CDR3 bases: TGTGCCAGCAGTGCCGGACAGGGAGCCTACAATGAGCAGTTCTTC.

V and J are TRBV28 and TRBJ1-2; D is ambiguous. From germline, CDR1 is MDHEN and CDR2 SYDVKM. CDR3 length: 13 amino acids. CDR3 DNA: TGTGCGGCGACGCTTAGGACTAACTATGGCTACACCTTC. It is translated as CAATLRTNYGYTF.

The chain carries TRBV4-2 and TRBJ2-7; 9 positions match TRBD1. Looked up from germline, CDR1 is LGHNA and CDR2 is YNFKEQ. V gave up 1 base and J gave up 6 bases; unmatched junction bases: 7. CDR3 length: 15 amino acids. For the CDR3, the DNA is TGTGCCAGCAGCCAAGGGGACAGGGCTGGGATCGAGCAGTACTTC. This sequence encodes CASSQGDRAGIEQYF.

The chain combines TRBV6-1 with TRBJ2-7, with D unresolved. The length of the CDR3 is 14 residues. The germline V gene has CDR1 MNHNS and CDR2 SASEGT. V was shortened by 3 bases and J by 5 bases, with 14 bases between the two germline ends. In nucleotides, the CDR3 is TGTGCCAGCAGTGATTTTAGGGTTTTAAACGAGCAGTACTTC. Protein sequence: CASSDFRVLNEQYF.

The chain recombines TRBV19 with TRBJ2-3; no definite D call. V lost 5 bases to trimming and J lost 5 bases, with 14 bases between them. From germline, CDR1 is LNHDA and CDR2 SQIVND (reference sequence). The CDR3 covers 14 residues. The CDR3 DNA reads TGTGCCAGTAGTCCAAGACAATCAGGAGATACGCAGTATTTT. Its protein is CASSPRQSGDTQYF.